This T cell receptor beta chain was retrieved from a study of post-analysis software for immune sequencing data. CDR1 is SGHTA and CDR2 is FQGNSA in the germline V gene. The CDR3 contains 20 residues. J was trimmed by 3 bases and V by 5 bases; bases with no gene match: 24. Study-level results: Five or six TRBV segments, TRBV5-6, TRBV5-1 and TRBV20-1 among them, were found more frequent in patients than controls. Versus controls, multiple sclerosis patients showed significantly lower diversity (normalized Chao1).

This clonotype turned up a few times. Antigen unknown. Unique molecular identifiers featured in each of the TCR beta cDNA libraries. TCRdb reprocessed the PCR reads with MiXCR, giving one entry per CDR3 protein. The profile shows over 700,000 distinct CDR3 sequences, 25% to 30% of them singletons. Sequenced input: blood. The source of this sequence is a girl aged 10-17 years with multiple sclerosis. This sequence joins TRBV7-2 and TRBJ2-7; TRBD2 matches 8 bases. The CDR3 spells CASSRVLSSGLRTKNYEQYF. In DNA, the CDR3 is TGTGCCAGCAGCCGGGTCCTGTCTAGCGGGCTGCGGACAAAAAACTACGAGCAGTACTTC.